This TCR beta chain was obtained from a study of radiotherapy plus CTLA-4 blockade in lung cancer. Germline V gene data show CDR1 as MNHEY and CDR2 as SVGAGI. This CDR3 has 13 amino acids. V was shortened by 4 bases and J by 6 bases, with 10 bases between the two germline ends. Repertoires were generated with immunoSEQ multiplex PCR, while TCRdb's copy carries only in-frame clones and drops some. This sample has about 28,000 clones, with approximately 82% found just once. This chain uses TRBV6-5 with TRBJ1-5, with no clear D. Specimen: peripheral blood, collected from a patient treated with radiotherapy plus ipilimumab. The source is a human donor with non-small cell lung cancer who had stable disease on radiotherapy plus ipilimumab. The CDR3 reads CASSSQKRQPQHF. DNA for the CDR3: TGTGCCAGCAGTTCCCAGAAACGTCAGCCCCAGCATTTT.